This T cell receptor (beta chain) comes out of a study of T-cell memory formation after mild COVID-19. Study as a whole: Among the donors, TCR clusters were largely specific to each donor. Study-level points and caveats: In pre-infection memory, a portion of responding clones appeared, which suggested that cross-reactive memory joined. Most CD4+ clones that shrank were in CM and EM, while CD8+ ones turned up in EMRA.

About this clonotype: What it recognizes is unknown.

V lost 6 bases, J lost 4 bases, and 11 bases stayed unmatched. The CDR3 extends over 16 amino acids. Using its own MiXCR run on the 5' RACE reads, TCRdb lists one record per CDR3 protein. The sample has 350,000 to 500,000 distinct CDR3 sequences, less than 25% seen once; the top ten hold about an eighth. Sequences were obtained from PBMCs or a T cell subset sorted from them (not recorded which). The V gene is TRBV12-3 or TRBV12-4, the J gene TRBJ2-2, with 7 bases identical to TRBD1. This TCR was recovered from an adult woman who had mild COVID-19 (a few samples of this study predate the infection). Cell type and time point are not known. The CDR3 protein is CASRAGTVVSTGELFF. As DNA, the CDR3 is TGTGCCAGCAGGGCCGGGACAGTGGTGTCCACCGGGGAGCTGTTTTTT.